One T cell receptor (beta chain) is described in this entry. Per the germline V gene, CDR1 is MNHNS and CDR2 is SASEGT. After removal of 2 bases from V and 6 bases from J, the junction contained 7 bases not matched to a gene. The CDR3 covers 16 residues. Under the authors' procedure: From reference gene primer amplification, estimates of nucleated cell counts were derived. Data came from immunoSEQ multiplex PCR; TCRdb stores just in-frame clones and leaves some out. The V and J calls and clone size come from that table; D and trimming were worked out from the DNA. Of 250,000 to 300,000 clones listed, approximately 90% were seen once; the top ten hold about 4.6%. This specimen comes from a study of blood T cell repertoires in COVID-19. Looking at the study overall: Both acute and convalescent COVID-19 samples were obtained from the United States, Italy and Spain.

The chain employs TRBV6-1 and TRBJ1-6; 7 bases agree with TRBD1. Sequenced sample: peripheral blood. This TCR was sampled from a man aged 40-50 years with acute or convalescent COVID-19. For the CDR3, the DNA is TGTGCCAGCAGTGAATACCGACAGGGAATTAATTCACCCCTCCACTTT. The encoded protein is CASSEYRQGINSPLHF.